This TCR beta chain was sequenced in a study of blood T cell repertoires in COVID-19. Overall study: Symptom resolution, clearance, or two negative PCRs marked donors in Cohort 3 as recovered. Samples representing acute and convalescent COVID-19 were sourced from the United States, Italy and Spain.

The assay was immunoSEQ multiplex PCR, and TCRdb's table has in-frame clones only and misses some. The sample holds 200,000 or so clones, roughly 84% seen once. Participants were aged about 18 to 100 years from approximately 23 US areas. Participant-given clinical history determined each cohort assignment. Germline CDR1 is MNHEY and CDR2 is SVGEGT. The CDR3 is 15 amino acids. The V gene lost 6 bases and the J gene lost 0 bases, with 11 bases spanning the gap. This clone has only a few counts. The sample comprised PBMCs or T cells enriched from blood (not recorded which). V usage is TRBV6-2 or TRBV6-3 and J usage is TRBJ2-2; tentatively, D is TRBD1 (6 bases). The origin of this receptor is a man aged 30-40 years in a cohort exposed to, infected with or recovered from COVID-19 (not recorded which). The CDR3, as DNA: TGTGCCAGCAGACCTGACAGGACGAACACCGGGGAGCTGTTTTTT. It is translated as CASRPDRTNTGELFF.